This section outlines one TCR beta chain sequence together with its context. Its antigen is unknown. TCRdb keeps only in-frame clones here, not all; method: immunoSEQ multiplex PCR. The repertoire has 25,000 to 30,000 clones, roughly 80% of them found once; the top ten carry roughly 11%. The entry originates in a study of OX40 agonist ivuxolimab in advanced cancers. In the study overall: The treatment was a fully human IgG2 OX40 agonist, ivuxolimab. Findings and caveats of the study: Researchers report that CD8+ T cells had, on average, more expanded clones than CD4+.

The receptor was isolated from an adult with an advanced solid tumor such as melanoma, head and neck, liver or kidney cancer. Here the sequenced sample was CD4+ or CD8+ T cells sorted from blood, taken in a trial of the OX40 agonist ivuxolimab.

The CDR3, as DNA: TGTGCCAGCAGCCCGACAGGGGTTGGGGAAGCTTTCTTT. This codes for CASSPTGVGEAFF. This chain joins TRBV5-6 and TRBJ1-1; 8 positions agree with TRBD1. There are 13 residues in the CDR3. CDR1 and CDR2 (germline): SGHDT, YYEEEE. With 4 bases clipped from V and 8 bases from J, the junction kept 7 bases outside the gene matches.